This TCR beta chain was recovered during a study of T cells in Graves' hyperthyroidism and ophthalmopathy. Graves' hyperthyroidism qualified as stable when ophthalmopathy did not progress within 18 months. Clinical symptoms, serum thyroxine, TRAb, thyroid ultrasound and orbital computed tomography established diagnosis. The source of the PBMCs was 10 ml of fresh peripheral blood. In regard to this clonotype: The antigen is undetermined.

Study results and limitations: In blood, most of the thyroid clonotypes expanded above 0.001 were also present.

Amplification yielded TCR beta CDR3 regions, with RNA transcripts as the source. HTBI primers were employed in a first-round RT-PCR of the TCR CDR3. A single record per CDR3 protein comes from TCRdb applying MiXCR to the multiplex PCR reads. The sample gives around 620,000 distinct CDR3 sequences, roughly 16% of which show up once; approximately 3.9% is in the top ten. V lost 3 bases, J lost 4 bases, and 19 bases lay in between. The CDR3 runs to 16 residues. The germline CDR1 and CDR2 sequences are SGHTS and YDEGEE. This clonotype originated in a woman aged 25 to 39 with Graves' hyperthyroidism. The rearrangement links TRBV5-8 to TRBJ2-5; D possibly corresponds to TRBD2 (6 bases). Sample: blood. CDR3 sequence (DNA): TGTGCCAGCAGCTCAACCCCACTAAGGAGGGGAGAGACCCAGTACTTC. This codes for CASSSTPLRRGETQYF.